What follows are 5 T cell receptor beta chains derived from one specimen sequenced in a study of shared clonotypes between healthy human individuals. The data were produced by immunoSEQ multiplex PCR, yet TCRdb's version contains in-frame clones alone and is incomplete. The sample records about a million clones, about 72% being singletons. Material: memory CD4+ T cells from PBMCs. The subset here: CD45RA-negative fraction. The receptors were sampled from a man between 18 and 35 years old in good health. Some clones in this sample may be carry-over from other donors' samples.

The chain couples TRBV25-1 to TRBJ1-1, with D perhaps matching TRBD1 (5 bases). The CDR3 runs 13 residues. The V end was cut by 6 bases, the J end by 2 bases, with 10 bases between. Germline CDR1 and CDR2: MGHDK and SYGVNS. CDR3 sequence (DNA): TGTGCCAGCAGGGACAATCTTAACACTGAAGCTTTCTTT. This codes for CASRDNLNTEAFF.

The CDR3 sequence is CASSVGQIMNTEAFF. CDR3 coding DNA: TGTGCCAGCAGCGTGGGACAGATCATGAACACTGAAGCTTTCTTT. V usage is TRBV7-2 and J usage is TRBJ1-1; 7 bases are shared with TRBD1. CDR3 length equals 15 residues. J was trimmed by 0 bases and V by 5 bases; bases with no gene match: 6. Germline V gene sequence: CDR1 SGHTA, CDR2 FQGNSA.

The V call is TRBV2, the J call TRBJ1-5; D is ambiguous. With 6 bases removed from V and 4 bases from J, the gap between germline ends came to 19 bases. The CDR3 runs 16 residues. Per the germline V gene, CDR1 is SNHLY and CDR2 is FYNNEI. The CDR3 sequence is CASSPERGLGNQPQHF. In nucleotides, the CDR3 is TGTGCCAGCAGCCCCGAGAGAGGGTTGGGAAATCAGCCCCAGCATTTT. The full variable domain, completed using reference TRBV2 and TRBJ1-5, is EPEVTQTPSHQVTQMGQEVILRCVPISNHLYFYWYRQILGQKVEFLVSFYNNEISEKSEIFDDQFSVERPDGSNFTLKIRSTKLEDSAMYFCASSPERGLGNQPQHFGDGTRLSIL.

To note about this clone: This CDR3 is also generated by other DNA sequences in the sample. The chain links TRBV7-8 to TRBJ2-1; 9 nucleotides line up with TRBD2. V trimming: 1 base; J trimming: 5 bases; junction bases outside the gene matches: 3. Germline V gives CDR1 SGHVS, CDR2 FQNEAQ. The CDR3 contains 15 residues. For the CDR3, the DNA is TGTGCCAGCAGCTTAGGCCTAGCGGGAAACAATGAGCAGTTCTTC. As protein: CASSLGLAGNNEQFF.

The chain combines TRBV28 with TRBJ2-7, with D hard to call. The CDR3 contains 12 residues. The V and J ends lost 6 bases and 5 bases respectively, with 11 bases between them. Germline lookup yields CDR1 MDHEN and CDR2 SYDVKM. This CDR3 is CASRESRNEQYF. Here the CDR3 DNA reads TGTGCCAGCAGAGAGAGTAGAAACGAGCAGTACTTC.